This entry concerns a single T cell receptor (beta chain). Antigen unknown. Donors gave 8.5 to 10 milliliters of peripheral blood apiece. The use of a sample-barcoded 5' primer and a J-beta primer mix characterized a second PCR of 7 to 11 cycles. Every molecule of cDNA carried a tag from a template-switch adaptor with 12 random nucleotides. Each CDR3 protein is one row after TCRdb ran MiXCR on the 5' RACE reads. Among 890,000 or so distinct CDR3 sequences listed, less than 80% were seen once. Germline CDR1 SGHTA, CDR2 FQGNSA. The CDR3 spans 15 residues. The V gene end was trimmed by 4 bases and the J gene end by 5 bases; junction bases not matched to a gene: 9. This entry belongs to a study of blood T cells in healthy people across ages. The study, taken as a whole, reports: Per-million-T-cell TCR beta diversity fell roughly linearly with age. Researchers said unsorted PBMCs prevented a conclusive naive versus antigen-experienced comparison.

Sample: blood. The receptor's source is a man between 25 and 39 years old in good health. The chain recombines TRBV7-2 with TRBJ2-5; 8 bases match TRBD1. In DNA form, the CDR3 reads TGTGCCAGCAGCTCGAGGACAGGGAAGAGGGAGACCCAGTACTTC. The encoded protein is CASSSRTGKRETQYF.